This T cell receptor (beta chain) was identified in a study of T-cell memory formation after mild COVID-19. In the study overall: TCR clusters mostly belonged to single donors.

Study-wide points: Later expanders leaned toward CD4+, whereas clones contracting from day 15 to 85 were balanced CD4/CD8. Second-wave clones peaking on day 37 lacked confirmed SARS-CoV-2 specificity.

V lost 6 bases, J lost 6 bases, and 18 bases lay in between. The CDR3 has 14 residues. Turning to this clonotype: Its specificity is not known.

It was 5'RACE with constant-segment primers that produced the TCR alpha and TCR beta cDNA libraries, which carried sample barcodes and UMIs. Each CDR3 protein gets one entry after TCRdb re-called the 5' RACE reads with MiXCR. The table has 100,000 to 150,000 distinct CDR3 sequences, about 5.9% seen once. The J gene is TRBJ2-7, the V gene TRBV12-3 or TRBV12-4; no clear D. Material for sequencing was PBMCs or a T cell subset sorted from them (not recorded which). This sequence was found in an adult woman who had mild COVID-19 (a few samples of this study predate the infection). Cell type and time point are not known. The CDR3 coding sequence is TGTGCCAGCAGCCAAACTCAATGGCGTGTCGAGCAGTACTTC. Translating it yields CASSQTQWRVEQYF.